These 7 T cell receptor beta chains were sequenced from one sample in a study of shared clonotypes between healthy human individuals. Only CD45RO-negative cells positively selected for CCR7 counted as naive CD8 cells, so terminally differentiated effector memory CD45RA+ cells were excluded. The data were produced by immunoSEQ multiplex PCR, yet TCRdb's version contains in-frame clones alone and is incomplete. The table includes about 1,800,000 clones, about 95% detected once. Sequenced material: naive CD8+ T cells sorted from blood. These receptors were obtained from a man younger than 35 in good health.

This clone appeared a single time. The rearrangement joins TRBV28 to TRBJ2-7; TRBD2 might be the D (6 bases). The CDR3 contains 14 residues. Per germline, CDR1 MDHEN and CDR2 SYDVKM. The germline V and J ends were trimmed by 3 bases and 5 bases, with 14 bases remaining between them. CDR3 residues: CASSLSLAQDEQYF. The CDR3 DNA reads as TGTGCCAGCAGTTTGTCCCTAGCGCAAGACGAGCAGTACTTC.

This clone was recorded once. The V gene is TRBV10-2, the J gene TRBJ2-7; D is undetermined. Germline V CDR1 and CDR2: WSHSY, SAAADI. The CDR3 loop spans 13 amino acids. V lost 5 bases and J 5 bases, leaving 13 bases between the germline ends. The CDR3 DNA reads TGCGCCAGCAGTACGTTCAGGAGCGACGAGCAGTACTTC. Its protein product is CASSTFRSDEQYF.

The chain is built from TRBV4-1 and TRBJ1-5; D possibly corresponds to TRBD1 (5 bases). CDR3 length: 15 amino acids. Looked up from germline, CDR1 is MGHRA and CDR2 is YSYEKL. With 3 bases removed from V and 4 bases from J, the gap between germline ends came to 13 bases. The CDR3 spells CASSQVRGLNQPQHF. The CDR3 nucleotides are TGCGCCAGCAGCCAGGTTCGGGGCCTGAATCAGCCCCAGCATTTT.

A note on this clone: Additional DNA sequences in this sample encode the identical CDR3. V is TRBV7-9 and J is TRBJ1-1; tentative D call: TRBD1 (5 bases). Germline V lookup: CDR1 SEHNR, CDR2 FQNEAQ (reference sequence). Trimming stripped 3 bases from V and 8 bases from J, with 10 bases between. The CDR3 totals 12 residues. This CDR3 reads CASSFGQSEAFF. Here the CDR3 DNA reads TGTGCCAGCAGCTTCGGACAATCCGAAGCTTTCTTT.

The DNA for the CDR3 is TGTGCCAGCTCCCTAGGCCCCGCCACCCAAGAGACCCAGTACTTC. Amino acids: CASSLGPATQETQYF. The gene calls are TRBV11-2 and TRBJ2-5; D unresolved. This CDR3 comprises 15 residues. The germline CDR1 and CDR2 sequences are SGHAT and FQNNGV. Deletions cut 8 bases from V and 1 base from J, with 17 bases between.

This clone was detected a few times. The rearrangement uses TRBV7-9 and TRBJ1-1; TRBD1 matches at 8 bases. The CDR3 covers 12 residues. Germline V lookup: CDR1 SEHNR, CDR2 FQNEAQ (reference sequence). Trimming removed 5 bases from V and 7 bases from J; junction bases left unmatched: 3. The CDR3: CASSLQGDEAFF. The CDR3 coding sequence is TGTGCCAGCAGCCTACAGGGGGATGAAGCTTTCTTT. Full variable domain (outside the CDR3, taken from reference TRBV7-9 and TRBJ1-1): DTGVSQNPRHKITKRGQNVTFRCDPISEHNRLYWYRQTLGQGPEFLTYFQNEAQLEKSRLLSDRFSAERPKGSFSTLEIQRTEQGDSAMYLCASSLQGDEAFFGQGTRLTVV.

The chain joins TRBV27 to TRBJ1-1, with no clear D. CDR3 length equals 13 residues. The V and J ends lost 5 bases and 3 bases respectively, with 10 bases between them. Germline CDR1 reads MNHEY; CDR2 reads SMNVEV (reference sequence). CDR3 in amino acids: CASSLGPYTEAFF. The CDR3 DNA follows: TGTGCCAGCAGTCTCGGGCCTTACACTGAAGCTTTCTTT.